The T cell receptor beta chain under discussion was sequenced for a study of control samples from healthy donors and cancer patients. From germline, CDR1 is SEHNR and CDR2 FQNEAQ (reference sequence). Trimming stripped 8 bases from V and 5 bases from J, with 8 bases between. The CDR3 totals 11 residues. Clones were read by immunoSEQ multiplex PCR, and TCRdb kept only the in-frame ones, dropping some. The repertoire includes tens of thousands of clones, roughly 80% of them detected once, and around 23% sits in the top ten. This rearrangement joins TRBV7-9 to TRBJ2-3; D perhaps matches TRBD2 (5 bases). The TCR originated in a man in his sixties with colorectal cancer. The specimen was PBMCs. CDR3 coding DNA: TGTGCCAGCCGGGGAGAAGATACGCAGTATTTT. It specifies CASRGEDTQYF.